These T cell receptor beta chains were read from a single sample in a study of T cells in narcolepsy. The data were produced by immunoSEQ multiplex PCR, yet TCRdb's version contains in-frame clones alone and is incomplete. The table shows about 32,000 clones, with around 86% occurring only once. Sequences were obtained from memory (CD45RA-) CD4+ T cells from blood. The source is a human donor in good health. CDR3s include the opening cysteine and the closing phenylalanine or tryptophan. The order of the fields is clone size, D gene, V gene, J gene, CDR3 DNA, CDR3 protein. D genes are given only for firm matches. Not all rows give a size; the values are once, few, many and, for expanded clones, a class.

>.|TRBD2|TRBV6-5|TRBJ2-1
TGTGCCAGCAGTAGACTAGCGGGGGGGTACAATGAGCAGTTCTTC
CASSRLAGGYNEQFF
>.|.|TRBV5-6|TRBJ2-5
TGTGCCAGCAGCTCCTTGGGGCGGGCCCAAGAGACCCAGTACTTC
CASSSLGRAQETQYF
>.|TRBD1|TRBV7-2|TRBJ2-7
TGTGCCAGCAGCTTAGCAAGGGACAGGGGCTACGAGCAGTACTTC
CASSLARDRGYEQYF
>.|.|TRBV6-1|TRBJ1-2
TGTGCCAGCAGTGAAGAAGGGTCGAGACAACGAGGCTACACCTTC
CASSEEGSRQRGYTF
>.|.|TRBV28|TRBJ1-5
TGTGCCAGCAGTCCCCGAACCAGTTTTAGCAATCAGCCCCAGCATTTT
CASSPRTSFSNQPQHF
>.|.|TRBV7-2|TRBJ1-2
TGTGCCAGCAGCTTAGGACGGCAGAACTATGGCTACACCTTC
CASSLGRQNYGYTF
>.|.|TRBV5-4|TRBJ2-7
TGTGCCAGCAGCTTGGCAGGGGATAGCCCCTACGAGCAGTACTTC
CASSLAGDSPYEQYF
>.|TRBD2|TRBV6-7|TRBJ2-5
TGTGCCAGCAGCCTCCTACTAGCGGGGGCACAAGAGACCCAGTACTTC
CASSLLLAGAQETQYF
>.|TRBD1|TRBV19|TRBJ2-2
TGTGCCAGTAACGGTAGGACAGGGAACACCGGGGAGCTGTTTTTT
CASNGRTGNTGELFF
>once|.|TRBV6-6|TRBJ1-5
TGTGCCAGCAGTTTCCAGGGACAGCCCCAGCATTTT
CASSFQGQPQHF
>.|.|TRBV29-1|TRBJ1-1
TGCAGCGCTTGGACGGAGGGTACTGAAGCTTTCTTT
CSAWTEGTEAFF
>once|.|TRBV4-1|TRBJ1-2
TGCGCCAGCAGCCAAGAGGGGTCATCGGACTATGGCTACACCTTC
CASSQEGSSDYGYTF
>.|TRBD1|TRBV28|TRBJ1-5
TGTGCCAGCAGTTTAAGGTCCCTGGGGACAGGGAATCAGCCCCAGCATTTT
CASSLRSLGTGNQPQHF
>.|.|TRBV5-4|TRBJ2-3
TGTGCCAGCAGCTTGGCCAAACATGACACAGATACGCAGTATTTT
CASSLAKHDTDTQYF
>once|.|TRBV11-2|TRBJ1-1
TGTGCCAGCAGCTTAGTCGGCAGGAACACTGAAGCTTTCTTT
CASSLVGRNTEAFF
>.|.|TRBV6-5|TRBJ1-3
TGTGCCAGCAGTCGGCGGGACCGCTTTGGAAACACCATATATTTT
CASSRRDRFGNTIYF
>.|.|TRBV9|TRBJ2-2
TGTGCCAGCAGCGGGGAACACCGGGGAGCTGTTTTT
CASSGEHRGAVF
>.|TRBD1|TRBV5-4|TRBJ1-2
TGTGCCAGCAGCTCTCCCGGACAGGAGGGCAACTATGGCTACACCTTC
CASSSPGQEGNYGYTF
>.|TRBD1|TRBV11-2|TRBJ1-3
TGTGCCAGCAGCCGGACCACAGGGGTTTCAGGAAACACCATATATTTT
CASSRTTGVSGNTIYF
>.|.|TRBV9|TRBJ2-2
TGTGCCAGCACCGGCCAGGGGTATTCCAGAGGCACCGGGGAGCTGTTTTTT
CASTGQGYSRGTGELFF
>.|TRBD1|TRBV18|TRBJ1-2
TGTGCCAGCTCAGGGACAGGGGCAAACTATGGCTACACCTTC
CASSGTGANYGYTF
>.|TRBD2|TRBV7-9|TRBJ2-4
TGTGCCAGCAGCTTAGTACCGGCGGGGGAAAACATTCAGTACTTC
CASSLVPAGENIQYF
>.|.|TRBV7-2|TRBJ1-2
TGTGCCAGCAGCTCCGACAGCTACGACAACTATGGCTACACCTTC
CASSSDSYDNYGYTF
>few|.|TRBV10-3|TRBJ2-3
TGTGCCATCAGTGCTGCGGGGGCGGGAGATACGCAGTATTTT
CAISAAGAGDTQYF
>.|.|TRBV7-9|TRBJ1-5
TGTGCCAGCAGCTTGGGGGGGAATAGCAATCAGCCCCAGCATTTT
CASSLGGNSNQPQHF
>once|.|TRBV5-6|TRBJ2-5
TGTGCCAGCAGCTTGGTGTCTCAGTACCAAGAGACCCAGTACTTC
CASSLVSQYQETQYF
>.|.|TRBV11-3|TRBJ2-3
TGTGCCAGCAGCCCGGCCACAGATACGCAGTATTTT
CASSPATDTQYF
>.|.|TRBV25-1|TRBJ1-1
TGTGCCAGCAGTGAATCGGGGATCCGCACTGAAGCTTTCTTT
CASSESGIRTEAFF
>.|TRBD1|TRBV5-1|TRBJ2-3
TGCGCCAGCCGCATCGGGACAGGGGCTTTAGGCGATACGCAGTATTTT
CASRIGTGALGDTQYF
>once|.|TRBV28|TRBJ1-2
TGTGCCAGCAGACTATACAGTTACGCACAGTCTAACTATGGCTACACCTTC
CASRLYSYAQSNYGYTF
>once|.|TRBV4-2|TRBJ1-3
TGTGCCAGCAGCCAAGACAGAACGGGAAGAAGCTCTGGAAACACCATATATTTT
CASSQDRTGRSSGNTIYF
>.|.|TRBV29-1|TRBJ1-3
TGCAGCGTCGACTCCGGCTCTGGAAACACCATATATTTT
CSVDSGSGNTIYF
>.|.|TRBV18|TRBJ1-1
TGTGCCAGCTCACCGAGTATGGGCACTGAAGCTTTCTTT
CASSPSMGTEAFF
>.|TRBD1|TRBV6-5|TRBJ1-6
TGTGCCAGCAGTTATACAGGGGGTAATAATTCACCCCTCCACTTT
CASSYTGGNNSPLHF
>.|.|TRBV6-5|TRBJ1-4
TGTGCCAGCAGTTCCACCACAGGGTTTGGGGAAAAACTGTTTTTT
CASSSTTGFGEKLFF
>.|.|TRBV5-7|TRBJ1-1
TGTGCCAGCAGCCTCGATAAAGGGGACACTGAAGCTTTCTTT
CASSLDKGDTEAFF
>.|TRBD1|TRBV2|TRBJ1-4
TGTGCCAGCAGTGACAGGGGGCGAGTTGAAAAACTGTTTTTT
CASSDRGRVEKLFF
>.|.|TRBV7-2|TRBJ1-6
TGTGCCAGCAGCTTACTCGGGGGAAGTAATTCACCCCTCCACTTT
CASSLLGGSNSPLHF
>few|TRBD2|TRBV27|TRBJ2-3
TGTGCCAGCAGCGACTGGACTAGCGTTACGCAGTATTTT
CASSDWTSVTQYF
>.|.|TRBV28|TRBJ1-5
TGTGCCAGCAGGTTGAAGTCGGGGAATCAGCCCCAGCATTTT
CASRLKSGNQPQHF
>few|TRBD1|TRBV6-5|TRBJ1-2
TGTGCCAGCAGTCCACCTCTTGGGACAGGCGGTGGCTACACCTTC
CASSPPLGTGGGYTF
>once|.|TRBV7-8|TRBJ2-5
TGTGCCAGCAGCATAAGAGAGACCCAGTACTTC
CASSIRETQYF
>.|.|TRBV10-3|TRBJ1-1
TGTGCCCCCCAGGGGCGCAACGGTCGGGAAGCTTTCTTT
CAPQGRNGREAFF
>once|.|TRBV19|TRBJ1-5
TGTGCCAGTAGTATAGATCGGGCTACCCAGCATTTT
CASSIDRATQHF
>few|TRBD1|TRBV19|TRBJ2-2
TGTGCCAGTAGCACAGGGGCCGGGGAGCTGTTTTTT
CASSTGAGELFF
>once|TRBD2|TRBV5-1|TRBJ2-3
TGCGCCAGCAGCCCTCGCCCGACTAGCGGGGGGAACACAGATACGCAGTATTTT
CASSPRPTSGGNTDTQYF
>.|TRBD1|TRBV30|TRBJ1-3
TGTGCCTGGATCAGAGACAGGGGCTCTGGAAACACCATATATTTT
CAWIRDRGSGNTIYF
>.|.|TRBV5-1|TRBJ2-2
TGCGCCAGCAGCCCCTACCAGGCAACGAACACCGGGGAGCTGTTTTTT
CASSPYQATNTGELFF
>once|.|TRBV6-1|TRBJ2-7
TGTGCCACCGAGTCAGGGTATCTGGCCGAGCAGTACTTC
CATESGYLAEQYF
>.|TRBD2|TRBV7-2|TRBJ2-3
TGTGCCAGCAGCTCATACCCACTGACTAGCCCAGTTACAGATACGCAGTATTTT
CASSSYPLTSPVTDTQYF